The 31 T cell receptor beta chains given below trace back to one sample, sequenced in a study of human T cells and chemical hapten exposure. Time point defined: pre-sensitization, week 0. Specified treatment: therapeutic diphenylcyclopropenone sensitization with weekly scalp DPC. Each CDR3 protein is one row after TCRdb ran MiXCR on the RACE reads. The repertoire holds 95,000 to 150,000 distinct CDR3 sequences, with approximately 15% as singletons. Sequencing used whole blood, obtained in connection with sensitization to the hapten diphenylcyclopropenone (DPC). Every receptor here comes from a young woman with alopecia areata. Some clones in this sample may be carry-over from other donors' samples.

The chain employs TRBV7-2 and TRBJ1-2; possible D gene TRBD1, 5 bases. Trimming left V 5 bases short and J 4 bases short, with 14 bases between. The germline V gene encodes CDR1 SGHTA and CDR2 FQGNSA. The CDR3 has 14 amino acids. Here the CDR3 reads CASSQETGLYGYTF. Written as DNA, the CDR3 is TGTGCCAGCAGCCAAGAAACAGGACTCTATGGCTACACCTTC. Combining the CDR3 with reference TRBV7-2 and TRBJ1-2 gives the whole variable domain GAGVSQSPSNKVTEKGKDVELRCDPISGHTALYWYRQSLGQGLEFLIYFQGNSAPDKSGLPSDRFSAERTGGSVSTLTIQRTQQEDSAVYLCASSQETGLYGYTFGSGTRLTVV.

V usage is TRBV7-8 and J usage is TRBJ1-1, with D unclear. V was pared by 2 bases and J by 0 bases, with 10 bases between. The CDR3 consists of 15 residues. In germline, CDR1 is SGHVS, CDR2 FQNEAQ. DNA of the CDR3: TGTGCCAGCAGCTTACAAGGAAAAATGAACACTGAAGCTTTCTTT. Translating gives CASSLQGKMNTEAFF.

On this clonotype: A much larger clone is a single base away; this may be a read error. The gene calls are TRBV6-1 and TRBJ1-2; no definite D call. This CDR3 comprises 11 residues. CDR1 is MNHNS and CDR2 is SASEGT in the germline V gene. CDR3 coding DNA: TGTGCCAGCAGTAGAAATGATGGCTACGCCTTC. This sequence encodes CASSRNDGYAF.

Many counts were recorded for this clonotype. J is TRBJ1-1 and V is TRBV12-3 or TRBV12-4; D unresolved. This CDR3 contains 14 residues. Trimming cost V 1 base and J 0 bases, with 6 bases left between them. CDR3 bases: TGTGCCAGCAGTTTAGGGGATATGAACACTGAAGCTTTCTTT. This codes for CASSLGDMNTEAFF.

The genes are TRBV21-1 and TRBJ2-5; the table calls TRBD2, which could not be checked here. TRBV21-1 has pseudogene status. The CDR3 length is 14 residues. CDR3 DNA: TGTGCCAGCAGCCCCCGGGACTCGAGGGAGACCCAGTACTTC. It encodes CASSPRDSRETQYF.

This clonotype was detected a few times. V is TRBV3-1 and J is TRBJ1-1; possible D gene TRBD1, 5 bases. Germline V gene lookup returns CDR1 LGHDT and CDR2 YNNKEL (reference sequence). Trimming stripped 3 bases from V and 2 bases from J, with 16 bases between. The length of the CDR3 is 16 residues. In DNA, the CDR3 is TGTGCCAGCAGCCAGCGCCCTGGGACGGGAAACACTGAAGCTTTCTTT. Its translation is CASSQRPGTGNTEAFF.

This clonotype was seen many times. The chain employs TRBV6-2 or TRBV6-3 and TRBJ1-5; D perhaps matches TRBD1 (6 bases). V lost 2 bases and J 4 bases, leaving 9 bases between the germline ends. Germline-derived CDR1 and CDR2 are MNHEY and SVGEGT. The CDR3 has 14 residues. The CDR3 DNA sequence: TGTGCCAGCAGTTACGGAGGGGGGAATCAGCCCCAGCATTTT. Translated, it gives CASSYGGGNQPQHF.

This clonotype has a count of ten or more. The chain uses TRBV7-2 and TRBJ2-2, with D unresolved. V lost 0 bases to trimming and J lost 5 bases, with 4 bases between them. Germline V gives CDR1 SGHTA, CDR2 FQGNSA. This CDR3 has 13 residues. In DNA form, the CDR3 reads TGTGCCAGCAGCTTAGCGGGGACCGGGGAGCTGTTTTTT. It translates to CASSLAGTGELFF.

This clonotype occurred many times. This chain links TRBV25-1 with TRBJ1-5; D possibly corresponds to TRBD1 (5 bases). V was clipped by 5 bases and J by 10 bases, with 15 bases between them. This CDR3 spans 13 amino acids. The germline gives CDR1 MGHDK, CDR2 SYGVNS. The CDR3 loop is CASSPPGPSPQHF. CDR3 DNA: TGTGCCAGCAGTCCTCCGGGACCCTCACCCCAGCATTTT.

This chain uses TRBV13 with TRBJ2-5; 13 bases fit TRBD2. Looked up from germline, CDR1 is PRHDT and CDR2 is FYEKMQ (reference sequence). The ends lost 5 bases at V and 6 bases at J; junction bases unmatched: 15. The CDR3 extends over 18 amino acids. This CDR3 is CASSLTSGGAKRQKTQYF. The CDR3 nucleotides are TGTGCCAGCAGCCTTACTAGCGGGGGGGCGAAACGTCAGAAGACCCAGTACTTC. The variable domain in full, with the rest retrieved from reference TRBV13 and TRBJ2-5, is AAGVIQSPRHLIKEKRETATLKCYPIPRHDTVYWYQQGPGQDPQFLISFYEKMQSDKGSIPDRFSAQQFSDYHSELNMSSLELGDSALYFCASSLTSGGAKRQKTQYFGPGTRLLVL.

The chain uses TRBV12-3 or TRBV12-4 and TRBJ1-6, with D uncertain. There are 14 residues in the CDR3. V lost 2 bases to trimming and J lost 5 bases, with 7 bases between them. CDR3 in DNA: TGTGCCAGCAGTTTACGGCCGAATAATTCACCCCTCCACTTT. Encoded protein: CASSLRPNNSPLHF.

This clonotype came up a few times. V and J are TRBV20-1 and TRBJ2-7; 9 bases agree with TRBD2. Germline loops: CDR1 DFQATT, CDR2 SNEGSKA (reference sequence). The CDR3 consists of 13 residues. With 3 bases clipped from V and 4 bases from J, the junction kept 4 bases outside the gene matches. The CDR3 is CSASLAGPYEQYF. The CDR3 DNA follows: TGCAGTGCTAGTCTAGCGGGACCTTACGAGCAGTACTTC.

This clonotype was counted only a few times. CDR3 bases: TGTGCCAGCAGCGCAGGGGGCAGGGGAAGGGACACTGAAGCTTTCTTT. Amino acids: CASSAGGRGRDTEAFF. The genes are TRBV9 and TRBJ1-1; 8 bases agree with TRBD1. CDR3 length: 16 residues. Germline CDR1 is SGDLS and CDR2 is YYNGEE. The trim removed 3 bases at V and 3 bases at J, leaving 10 bases unmatched.

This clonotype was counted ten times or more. In DNA form, the CDR3 reads TGTGCCAGCTCACCCCGACAGGGCGGCTCCTACAATGAGCAGTTCTTC. Its translation is CASSPRQGGSYNEQFF. The V call is TRBV18, the J call TRBJ2-1; 7 nucleotides line up with TRBD1. The CDR3 is 16 residues long. With 3 bases clipped from V and 0 bases from J, the junction kept 5 bases outside the gene matches. The germline V gene has CDR1 KGHSH and CDR2 LQKENI.

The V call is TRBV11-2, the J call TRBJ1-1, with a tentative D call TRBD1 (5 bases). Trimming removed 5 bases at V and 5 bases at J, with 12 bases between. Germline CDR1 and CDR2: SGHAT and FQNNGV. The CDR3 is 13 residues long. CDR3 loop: CASSPGPRTEAFF. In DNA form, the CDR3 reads TGTGCCAGCAGCCCGGGACCCCGGACTGAAGCTTTCTTT.

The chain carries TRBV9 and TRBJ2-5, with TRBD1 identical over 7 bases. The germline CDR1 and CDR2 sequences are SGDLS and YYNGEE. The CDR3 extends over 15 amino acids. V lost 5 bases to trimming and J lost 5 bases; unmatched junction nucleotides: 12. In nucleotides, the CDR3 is TGTGCCAGCAGTCAGACCGGGACAGCCCGCGAGACCCAGTACTTC. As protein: CASSQTGTARETQYF.

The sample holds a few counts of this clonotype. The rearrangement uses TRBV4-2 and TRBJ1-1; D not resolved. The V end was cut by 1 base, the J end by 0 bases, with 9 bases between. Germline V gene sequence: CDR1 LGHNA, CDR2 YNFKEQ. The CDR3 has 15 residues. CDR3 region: CASSQGRRMNTEAFF. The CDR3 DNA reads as TGTGCCAGCAGCCAAGGGAGACGGATGAACACTGAAGCTTTCTTT.

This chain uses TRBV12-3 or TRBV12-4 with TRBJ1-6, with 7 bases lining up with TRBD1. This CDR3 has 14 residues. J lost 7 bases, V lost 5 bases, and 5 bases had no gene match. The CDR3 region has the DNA TGTGCCAGCAGTCCGACAGGGAAGAATTCACCCCTCCACTTT. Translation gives CASSPTGKNSPLHF.

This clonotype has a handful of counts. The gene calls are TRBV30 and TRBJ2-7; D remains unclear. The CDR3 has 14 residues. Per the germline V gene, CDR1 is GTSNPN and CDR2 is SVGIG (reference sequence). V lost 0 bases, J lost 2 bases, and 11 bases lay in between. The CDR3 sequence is CAWSVPCCTYEQYF. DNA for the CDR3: TGTGCCTGGAGTGTACCTTGCTGCACCTACGAGCAGTACTTC.

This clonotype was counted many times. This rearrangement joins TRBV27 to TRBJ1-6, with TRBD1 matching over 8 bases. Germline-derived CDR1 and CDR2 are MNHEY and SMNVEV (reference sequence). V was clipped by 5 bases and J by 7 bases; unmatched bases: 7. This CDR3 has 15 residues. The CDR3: CASSRGGQGNSPLHF. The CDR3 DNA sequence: TGTGCCAGCAGTCGGGGTGGACAGGGAAATTCACCCCTCCACTTT.

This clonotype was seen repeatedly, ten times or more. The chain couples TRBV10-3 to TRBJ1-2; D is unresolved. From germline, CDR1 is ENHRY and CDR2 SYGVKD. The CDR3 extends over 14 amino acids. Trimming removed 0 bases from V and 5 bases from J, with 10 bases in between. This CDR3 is CAISESEGTYGYTF. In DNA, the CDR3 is TGTGCCATCAGTGAGTCTGAGGGAACTTATGGCTACACCTTC.

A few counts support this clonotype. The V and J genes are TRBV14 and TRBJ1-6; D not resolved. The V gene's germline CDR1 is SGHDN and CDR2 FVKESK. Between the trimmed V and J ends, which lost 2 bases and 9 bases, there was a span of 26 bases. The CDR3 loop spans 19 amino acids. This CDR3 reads CASSQRIGGPQLFTSPLHF. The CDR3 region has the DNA TGTGCCAGCAGCCAACGGATTGGAGGGCCCCAACTTTTCACTTCACCCCTCCACTTT. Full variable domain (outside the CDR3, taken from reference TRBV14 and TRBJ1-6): EAGVTQFPSHSVIEKGQTVTLRCDPISGHDNLYWYRRVMGKEIKFLLHFVKESKQDESGMPNNRFLAERTGGTYSTLKVQPAELEDSGVYFCASSQRIGGPQLFTSPLHFGNGTRLTVT.

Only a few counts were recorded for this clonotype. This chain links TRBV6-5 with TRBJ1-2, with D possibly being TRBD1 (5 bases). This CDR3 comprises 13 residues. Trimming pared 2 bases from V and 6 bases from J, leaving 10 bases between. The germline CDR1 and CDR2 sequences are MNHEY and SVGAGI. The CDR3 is CASSYGGLDGYTF. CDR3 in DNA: TGTGCCAGCAGTTACGGGGGACTGGATGGCTACACCTTC.

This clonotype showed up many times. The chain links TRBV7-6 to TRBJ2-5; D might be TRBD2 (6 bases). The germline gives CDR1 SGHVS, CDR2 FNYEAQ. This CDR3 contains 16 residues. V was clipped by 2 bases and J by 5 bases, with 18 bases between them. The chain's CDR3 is CASSLPTKREVETQYF. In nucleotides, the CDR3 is TGTGCCAGCAGCTTACCCACGAAGAGGGAGGTTGAGACCCAGTACTTC.

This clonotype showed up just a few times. The CDR3 sequence: CASSLQGAGYNEQFF. The DNA for the CDR3 is TGTGCCAGCAGCCTTCAGGGAGCCGGCTACAATGAGCAGTTCTTC. The genes are TRBV2 and TRBJ2-1, with D possibly being TRBD1 or TRBD2 (5 bases each). This CDR3 contains 15 residues. Trimming shortened V by 6 bases and J by 3 bases, and 15 bases separated the two germline ends. The germline V gene encodes CDR1 SNHLY and CDR2 FYNNEI.

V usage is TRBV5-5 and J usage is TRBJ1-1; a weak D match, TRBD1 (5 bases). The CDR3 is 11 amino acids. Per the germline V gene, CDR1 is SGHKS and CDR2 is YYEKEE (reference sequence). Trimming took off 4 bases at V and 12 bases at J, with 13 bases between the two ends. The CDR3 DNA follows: TGTGCCAGCAGCCTGGATGGGGCTTCTTTCTTT. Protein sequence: CASSLDGASFF.

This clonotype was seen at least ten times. Here the CDR3 reads CSARIGQDEQYF. The CDR3 nucleotides are TGCAGTGCTAGAATTGGACAGGACGAGCAGTACTTC. This sequence joins TRBV20-1 and TRBJ2-7, with 7 positions matching TRBD1. This CDR3 is built from 12 residues. V gave up 2 bases and J gave up 5 bases; unmatched junction bases: 3. Germline CDR1 is DFQATT and CDR2 is SNEGSKA (reference sequence).

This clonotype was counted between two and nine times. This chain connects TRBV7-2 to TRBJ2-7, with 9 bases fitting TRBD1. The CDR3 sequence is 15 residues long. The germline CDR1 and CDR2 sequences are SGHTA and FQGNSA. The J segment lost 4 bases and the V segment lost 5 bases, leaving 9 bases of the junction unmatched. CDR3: CASSPRTGVRYEQYF. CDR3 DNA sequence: TGTGCCAGCAGCCCCCGGACAGGGGTGAGGTACGAGCAGTACTTC. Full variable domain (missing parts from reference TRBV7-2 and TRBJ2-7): GAGVSQSPSNKVTEKGKDVELRCDPISGHTALYWYRQSLGQGLEFLIYFQGNSAPDKSGLPSDRFSAERTGGSVSTLTIQRTQQEDSAVYLCASSPRTGVRYEQYFGPGTRLTVT.

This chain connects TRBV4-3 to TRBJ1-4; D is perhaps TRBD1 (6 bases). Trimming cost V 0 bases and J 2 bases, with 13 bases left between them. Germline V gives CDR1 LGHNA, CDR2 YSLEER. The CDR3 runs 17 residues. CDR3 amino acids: CASSQDRYRATNEKLFF. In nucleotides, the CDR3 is TGCGCCAGCAGCCAAGATCGTTACAGGGCGACTAATGAAAAACTGTTTTTT.

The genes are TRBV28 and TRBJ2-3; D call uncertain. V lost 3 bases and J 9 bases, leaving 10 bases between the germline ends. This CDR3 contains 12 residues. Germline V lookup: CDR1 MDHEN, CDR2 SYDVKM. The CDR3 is CASSLVVGTQYF. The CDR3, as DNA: TGTGCCAGCAGTTTGGTGGTGGGAACGCAGTATTTT.

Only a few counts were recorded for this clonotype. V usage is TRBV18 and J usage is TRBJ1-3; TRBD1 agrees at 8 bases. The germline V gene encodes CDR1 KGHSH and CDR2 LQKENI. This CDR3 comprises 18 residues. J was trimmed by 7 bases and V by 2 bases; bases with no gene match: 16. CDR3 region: CASSPKGPSGTGGNTIYF. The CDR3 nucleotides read TGTGCCAGCTCACCAAAGGGCCCTTCCGGGACAGGAGGCAACACCATATATTTT.